The clone carrying this T cell receptor beta chain was picked up a small number of times. Germline V gene data show CDR1 as GTSNPN and CDR2 as SVGIG (reference sequence). Germline trimming cut 5 bases from V and 10 bases from J; bases unmatched to any gene: 17. The CDR3 length is 15 residues. The sample belongs to a study of naive and memory T cell subsets. CD4+ T cell IFNgamma after overnight CMV lysate exposure gave donor CMV status. Both TRBC1 and TRBC2 were covered by a beta constant-region primer of two equimolar oligonucleotides. Four rounds of PCR amplified the ligated cDNA using nested alpha and beta constant-region primers plus SP2. The cDNA 3' end received a ligated single-stranded oligonucleotide carrying the SP2 primer and a 12-nucleotide UMI. TCRdb ran MiXCR on the UMI-ligation and nested PCR reads and lists one entry per CDR3 protein. Of about 120,000 distinct CDR3 sequences listed, over 30% are singletons.

J is TRBJ2-3 and V is TRBV30; TRBD2 matches 8 bases. The TCR was taken from a human donor in good health. The sequenced sample was central memory CD4+ T cells from blood. DNA of the CDR3: TGTGCCTGGGCGGCTCTTAAGAGCGGGAGTAGTGCGCAGTATTTT. This gives the protein CAWAALKSGSSAQYF.